Following are 8 T cell receptor beta chains from one sample sequenced in a study of blood T cell repertoires in COVID-19. Method: immunoSEQ multiplex PCR; TCRdb's copy keeps in-frame clones and lacks some. Here the sample spans 200,000 to 250,000 clones, approximately 82% being singletons. The specimen was peripheral blood. Every receptor here comes from a woman aged 80 or over with acute or convalescent COVID-19.

The J gene is TRBJ1-6, the V gene TRBV28; TRBD1 is a possible D gene (5 bases). Germline V gene sequence: CDR1 MDHEN, CDR2 SYDVKM. Trimming cost V 2 bases and J 9 bases, with 17 bases left between them. The CDR3 totals 16 residues. This CDR3 is CASSLITGGNGSPLHF. Written as DNA, the CDR3 is TGTGCCAGCAGTTTAATTACCGGGGGTAACGGTTCACCCCTCCACTTT.

The genes are TRBV5-6 and TRBJ1-4; 8 nucleotides align to TRBD1. Germline CDR1 is SGHDT and CDR2 is YYEEEE. The CDR3 runs to 15 residues. The J segment lost 7 bases and the V segment lost 2 bases, leaving 7 bases of the junction unmatched. Here the CDR3 reads CASSFRQGAGEKLFF. The CDR3 DNA reads as TGTGCCAGCAGCTTTAGGCAGGGGGCAGGTGAAAAACTGTTTTTT.

In nucleotides, the CDR3 is TGTGCCAGCAGTTTTGGACTAGCGGCCCCCACCGGGGAGCTGTTTTTT. Its translation: CASSFGLAAPTGELFF. The chain combines TRBV6-5 with TRBJ2-2; 10 bases are a match to TRBD2. CDR1 MNHEY and CDR2 SVGAGI come from the germline V gene. This CDR3 contains 16 residues. Trimming at V came to 4 bases and at J to 4 bases, leaving 6 bases not matched to a gene.

The chain links TRBV7-9 to TRBJ2-3, with D perhaps matching TRBD1 (5 bases). Trimming took 1 base from V and 0 from J, leaving 11 bases between them. Per germline, CDR1 SEHNR and CDR2 FQNEAQ (reference sequence). The CDR3 has 16 amino acids. The CDR3 loop is CASSLVGAGSTDTQYF. DNA for the CDR3: TGTGCCAGCAGCTTAGTTGGGGCAGGGAGCACAGATACGCAGTATTTT.

The CDR3 region is CASSRGTLNTEAFF. CDR3 DNA sequence: TGTGCCAGCAGCCGAGGGACATTGAACACTGAAGCTTTCTTT. This chain uses TRBV3-1 (or the pseudogene TRBV3-2) with TRBJ1-1; D is possibly TRBD1 (6 bases). The V gene lost 4 bases and the J gene lost 0 bases, with 9 bases spanning the gap. This CDR3 comprises 14 residues. The germline V gene encodes CDR1 LGHDT and CDR2 YNNKEL (reference sequence).

This clone was detected once. The rearrangement joins TRBV12-3 or TRBV12-4 to TRBJ2-1; D is ambiguous. The CDR3 length is 10 residues. The V gene lost 8 bases and the J gene lost 7 bases, with 6 bases spanning the gap. The CDR3 nucleotides are TGTGCCAGCGCAGCGAATGAGCAGTTCTTC. Amino acids: CASAANEQFF.

The chain couples TRBV11-3 to TRBJ1-2, with 9 positions matching TRBD1. The germline V gene has CDR1 SGHNT and CDR2 YENEEA. Unmatched junction bases numbered 8, after V lost 8 bases and J lost 7 bases. This CDR3 has 13 amino acids. The CDR3 protein is CASGSGQGFGYTF. In DNA, the CDR3 is TGTGCCAGCGGATCAGGACAGGGGTTTGGCTACACCTTC.

J is TRBJ1-5 and V is TRBV3-1 (or the pseudogene TRBV3-2), with 7 bases lining up with TRBD1. Unmatched junction bases numbered 4, after V lost 4 bases and J lost 1 base. This CDR3 has 15 residues. In germline, CDR1 is LGHDT, CDR2 YNNKEL (reference sequence). CDR3 loop: CASSPSGGSNQPQHF. The CDR3 DNA sequence: TGTGCCAGCAGCCCTTCAGGGGGGAGCAATCAGCCCCAGCATTTT.